This passage covers 15 T cell receptor beta chains from one sample sequenced in a study of radiation and T cells in renal cell carcinoma. The assay was immunoSEQ multiplex PCR, and TCRdb's table has in-frame clones only and misses some. Of about 150,000 clones in the sample, 88% were seen once. The time point here: baseline pretreatment blood. Treatment reported: 15 Gy SBRT to primary tumor, nephrectomy 4 weeks later. The specimen was blood, collected from a patient whose treatment included radiotherapy and nephrectomy. The origin of the receptors is a woman in her 70s with renal cell carcinoma.

V gene TRBV5-4 combines with J gene TRBJ1-1, with 9 bases lining up with TRBD1. Germline CDR1 is SGHNT and CDR2 is YYREEE (reference sequence). Trimming took 4 bases from V and 5 from J; bases not matched to a gene: 6. The CDR3 spans 14 residues. In DNA form, the CDR3 reads TGTGCCAGCAGCGAGGGACAGGGAGGGACTGAAGCTTTCTTT. Protein product: CASSEGQGGTEAFF.

The J gene is TRBJ2-1, the V gene TRBV19; TRBD2 matches at 11 bases. The CDR3 has 17 amino acids. The J segment lost 3 bases and the V segment lost 1 base, leaving 5 bases of the junction unmatched. Germline values: CDR1 LNHDA, CDR2 SQIVND (reference sequence). The CDR3 is CASSIGLAGTFYNEQFF. CDR3 in DNA: TGTGCCAGTAGTATAGGACTAGCGGGGACCTTCTACAATGAGCAGTTCTTC.

The V call is TRBV4-1, the J call TRBJ2-3; TRBD2 agrees at 9 bases. There are 17 residues in the CDR3. Per germline, CDR1 MGHRA and CDR2 YSYEKL. V trimming: 3 bases; J trimming: 3 bases; junction bases outside the gene matches: 10. In nucleotides, the CDR3 is TGCGCCAGCAGCCAGAGGGCGGCGGGGGGGGTTACAGATACGCAGTATTTT. Protein: CASSQRAAGGVTDTQYF.

V gene TRBV15 combines with J gene TRBJ2-1, with 10 bases identical to TRBD2. After removal of 8 bases from V and 9 bases from J, the junction contained 13 bases not matched to a gene. CDR1 and CDR2 from the germline V gene are LNHNV and YYDKDF (reference sequence). This CDR3 region has 15 residues. The CDR3 sequence is CATVKGSGGLGEQFF. CDR3 coding DNA: TGTGCCACCGTCAAGGGTAGCGGGGGGCTCGGTGAGCAGTTCTTC.

The V gene is TRBV7-6, the J gene TRBJ1-3; 8 bases map to TRBD1. V lost 4 bases, J lost 8 bases, and 7 bases stayed unmatched. CDR3 length: 14 residues. Germline V gene lookup returns CDR1 SGHVS and CDR2 FNYEAQ. CDR3 DNA sequence: TGTGCCAGCAGCTCAGGACAGGGTTTATACACCATATATTTT. This translates into CASSSGQGLYTIYF.

Here the CDR3 DNA reads TGTGCCAGCAGTGAAGCTCTGGCTTCCTCCTACGAGCAGTACTTC. Translation gives CASSEALASSYEQYF. This chain connects TRBV6-1 to TRBJ2-7, with D unclear. The ends were cut back, 0 bases at V and 0 bases at J, with 9 bases in the middle. Germline V gene sequence: CDR1 MNHNS, CDR2 SASEGT. This CDR3 has 15 residues.

The chain employs TRBV6-1 and TRBJ1-3; no definite D call. This CDR3 is built from 13 residues. V lost 4 bases, J lost 1 base, and 5 bases lay in between. CDR1 is MNHNS, CDR2 SASEGT, per germline. CDR3: CASSAESGNTIYF. CDR3 nucleotides: TGTGCCAGCAGTGCGGAATCTGGAAACACCATATATTTT.

The rearrangement joins TRBV7-9 to TRBJ1-1, with no clear D. Trimming removed 5 bases at V and 10 bases at J, with 17 bases between. In germline, CDR1 is SEHNR, CDR2 FQNEAQ (reference sequence). This CDR3 spans 13 amino acids. The CDR3 bases are TGTGCCAGCAGCAAGGCGCCTGTGGGCACAGCTTTCTTT. Its protein product is CASSKAPVGTAFF.

This chain links TRBV5-1 with TRBJ1-2, with D hard to call. The germline CDR1 and CDR2 sequences are SGHRS and YFSETQ. Trimming removed 3 bases at V and 4 bases at J, with 16 bases between. The CDR3 covers 15 residues. The CDR3 DNA sequence: TGCGCCAGCAGCTCCAACTGGGGAGGTAGCTATGGCTACACCTTC. It yields the protein CASSSNWGGSYGYTF.

On this clone: Other DNA sequences in this specimen translate into the identical CDR3. V usage is TRBV7-2 and J usage is TRBJ1-5, with 7 bases fitting TRBD1. The CDR3 extends over 14 amino acids. The germline V gene has CDR1 SGHTA and CDR2 FQGNSA. V was clipped by 5 bases and J by 2 bases; unmatched bases: 3. This chain's CDR3 is CASSPTGGNQPQHF. CDR3 sequence (DNA): TGTGCCAGCAGCCCCACAGGGGGCAATCAGCCCCAGCATTTT.

This clone has just one count. This chain joins TRBV9 and TRBJ1-5; D not resolved. Germline V CDR1 and CDR2: SGDLS, YYNGEE. The CDR3 spans 16 residues. Trimming cost V 3 bases and J 7 bases, with 20 bases left between them. CDR3 DNA: TGTGCCAGCAGCGAAGGAACAGATCTTACCCGACAGCCCCAGCATTTT. This translates into CASSEGTDLTRQPQHF.

This rearrangement joins TRBV6-5 to TRBJ2-1, with 8 bases lining up with TRBD1. Germline assignment: CDR1 MNHEY and CDR2 SVGAGI. Unmatched junction bases numbered 5, after V lost 2 bases and J lost 2 bases. This CDR3 spans 16 amino acids. In DNA form, the CDR3 reads TGTGCCAGCAGTTACCGCAGGGGGCGGGCCTACAATGAGCAGTTCTTC. Translation: CASSYRRGRAYNEQFF.

This chain uses TRBV9 with TRBJ1-6, with D uncertain. The V end lost 1 base, the J end lost 2 bases, and 7 bases lay between the germline ends. The CDR3 is 15 amino acids. From germline, CDR1 is SGDLS and CDR2 YYNGEE. The CDR3: CASSVTDTYNSPLHF. CDR3 nucleotides: TGTGCCAGCAGCGTAACAGACACCTATAATTCACCCCTCCACTTT.

The CDR3 sequence is CASSWGTTNTGELFF. CDR3 nucleotides: TGTGCCAGCAGCTGGGGGACAACGAACACCGGGGAGCTGTTTTTT. V and J are TRBV7-9 and TRBJ2-2, with a tentative D call TRBD1 (6 bases). Deletions cut 4 bases from V and 0 bases from J, with 9 bases between. CDR1 and CDR2 (germline): SEHNR, FQNEAQ (reference sequence). This CDR3 has 15 amino acids. The complete variable domain, with remaining parts taken from reference TRBV7-9 and TRBJ2-2, reads DTGVSQNPRHKITKRGQNVTFRCDPISEHNRLYWYRQTLGQGPEFLTYFQNEAQLEKSRLLSDRFSAERPKGSFSTLEIQRTEQGDSAMYLCASSWGTTNTGELFFGEGSRLTVL.

The gene calls are TRBV5-4 and TRBJ2-3; D is tentatively TRBD1 or TRBD2 (5 bases each). This CDR3 comprises 15 residues. Germline assignment: CDR1 SGHNT and CDR2 YYREEE (reference sequence). Trimming cost V 0 bases and J 4 bases, with 12 bases left between them. CDR3 DNA: TGTGCCAGCAGCTTGGTTGGCAGGGACGCAGATACGCAGTATTTT. Translated, it gives CASSLVGRDADTQYF.